One sample yielded the 21 T cell receptor beta chains listed below, sequenced in a study of a mutant IDH1 vaccine in newly diagnosed glioma. Time point noted: week 5, during vaccination. Vaccination comprised doses that each held 300 ug of mutant IDH1 20-mer peptide, plus topical imiquimod. The table came from immunoSEQ multiplex PCR; TCRdb's copy has only in-frame clones and leaves some out. The sample shows fewer than 70,000 clones, over 80% of them seen only once. No cognate antigen is known for these TCRs. Sequencing was performed on PBMCs, taken from a glioma patient whose treatment included an IDH1 peptide vaccine. The receptors originated from a middle-aged woman with glioma.

The CDR3 DNA is TGCGCCAGCAGCCCTTTAGGACGGTCCACTGAAGCTTTCTTT. Encoded protein: CASSPLGRSTEAFF. V and J are TRBV4-1 and TRBJ1-1; D ambiguous. This CDR3 has 14 amino acids. V dropped 4 bases and J dropped 4 bases, with 13 bases sitting between them. Germline loops: CDR1 MGHRA, CDR2 YSYEKL.

This rearrangement joins TRBV29-1 to TRBJ2-7; 11 bases line up with TRBD2. This CDR3 is built from 12 residues. Germline CDR1 reads SQVTM; CDR2 reads ANQGSEA. Trimming took 8 bases from V and 7 from J; bases not matched to a gene: 7. The CDR3 loop is CSMTSGMGEQYF. CDR3 in DNA: TGCAGCATGACTAGCGGGATGGGAGAGCAGTACTTC.

The CDR3 nucleotides read TGTGCCAGCAGCTTAGTAGGGCAGTCTGAATCATACGAGCAGTACTTC. Protein sequence: CASSLVGQSESYEQYF. This chain uses TRBV7-9 with TRBJ2-7; D ambiguous. Trimming removed 1 base at V and 4 bases at J, with 17 bases between. The CDR3 contains 16 residues. Germline-derived CDR1 and CDR2 are SEHNR and FQNEAQ (reference sequence).

The rearrangement joins TRBV28 to TRBJ1-1; possible D gene TRBD1, 5 bases. From germline, CDR1 is MDHEN and CDR2 SYDVKM. The CDR3 runs to 15 residues. The germline V and J ends were trimmed by 7 bases and 0 bases, with 15 bases remaining between them. CDR3 amino acids: CASTVGRWMNTEAFF. CDR3 in DNA: TGTGCCAGCACCGTGGGACGGTGGATGAACACTGAAGCTTTCTTT.

The rearrangement joins TRBV9 to TRBJ2-4, with 12 bases aligning to TRBD2. V dropped 0 bases and J dropped 7; count of bases not matched to a gene: 11. Germline V CDR1 and CDR2: SGDLS, YYNGEE. This CDR3 is 18 amino acids long. The DNA of the CDR3 is TGTGCCAGCAGCGTAGGGCTAGCGGGAGGGCTGAGCTTTAACATTCAGTACTTC. It yields the protein CASSVGLAGGLSFNIQYF.

The chain combines TRBV19 with TRBJ1-6; 8 nucleotides line up with TRBD1. J gave up 9 bases and V 5 bases, and 3 bases lay outside the gene matches. CDR1 and CDR2 (germline): LNHDA, SQIVND (reference sequence). CDR3 length: 13 residues. CDR3 sequence: CASSSDRGSPLHF. The CDR3 DNA reads TGTGCCAGTAGTTCCGACAGGGGTTCACCCCTCCACTTT.

This sequence joins TRBV6-1 and TRBJ2-3, with D unresolved. This CDR3 spans 14 amino acids. V was clipped by 6 bases and J by 5 bases, with 15 bases between them. CDR1 is MNHNS, CDR2 SASEGT, per germline. CDR3 sequence: CASSGLEIVDTQYF. CDR3 bases: TGTGCCAGCAGCGGCCTAGAGATTGTAGATACGCAGTATTTT.

The chain carries TRBV6-5 and TRBJ2-7; D unclear. The CDR3 is 14 amino acids. Trimming took off 2 bases at V and 4 bases at J, with 12 bases between the two ends. Germline values: CDR1 MNHEY, CDR2 SVGAGI. CDR3 nucleotide sequence: TGTGCCAGCAGTTACGTGACTGGCTCATACGAGCAGTACTTC. Amino acid sequence: CASSYVTGSYEQYF.

The rearrangement links TRBV5-1 to TRBJ1-4; D is uncertain. Germline V lookup: CDR1 SGHRS, CDR2 YFSETQ. V dropped 4 bases and J dropped 0 bases, with 10 bases sitting between them. The CDR3 length is 15 residues. The DNA of the CDR3 is TGCGCCAGCAGCCCCCGGGGAGCAACTAATGAAAAACTGTTTTTT. Protein product: CASSPRGATNEKLFF.

This clone was picked up one time. The chain is built from TRBV4-1 and TRBJ2-5; 8 bases map to TRBD2. This CDR3 has 14 residues. V shed 2 bases, J shed 4 bases, and the junction held 3 bases outside the gene matches. The germline V gene has CDR1 MGHRA and CDR2 YSYEKL. In DNA, the CDR3 is TGCGCCAGCAGCCAACGGGGGGGCCCAGAGACCCAGTACTTC. It codes for CASSQRGGPETQYF.

The sample holds one count of this clone. V gene TRBV5-4 combines with J gene TRBJ2-6, with D hard to call. Germline V lookup: CDR1 SGHNT, CDR2 YYREEE (reference sequence). The CDR3 loop spans 13 amino acids. Trimming cost V 9 bases and J 4 bases, with 11 bases left between them. In nucleotides, the CDR3 is TGTGCCAACGACCGGCCCGGGGCCAACGTCCTGACTTTC. Its protein is CANDRPGANVLTF. Full variable domain (outside the CDR3, taken from reference TRBV5-4 and TRBJ2-6): ETGVTQSPTHLIKTRGQQVTLRCSSQSGHNTVSWYQQALGQGPQFIFQYYREEENGRGNFPPRFSGLQFPNYSSELNVNALELDDSALYLCANDRPGANVLTFGAGSRLTVL.

Here the CDR3 DNA reads TGTGCCAGCAGCGGATCGGACAGCTACGAGCAGTACTTC. It encodes CASSGSDSYEQYF. The chain is built from TRBV11-1 and TRBJ2-7, with a tentative D call TRBD1 (6 bases). V lost 5 bases, J lost 3 bases, and 11 bases lay in between. The length of the CDR3 is 13 residues. Germline V gene data show CDR1 as SGHAT and CDR2 as FQDESV (reference sequence).

This chain links TRBV2 with TRBJ1-2, with TRBD1 matching 12 bases. The CDR3 length is 16 residues. The ends lost 6 bases at V and 4 bases at J; junction bases unmatched: 9. Germline values: CDR1 SNHLY, CDR2 FYNNEI. CDR3 sequence: CASRAGQGAPGYGYTF. CDR3 nucleotides: TGTGCCAGCAGGGCGGGACAGGGGGCGCCTGGCTATGGCTACACCTTC. Complete variable domain (other parts from reference TRBV2 and TRBJ1-2): EPEVTQTPSHQVTQMGQEVILRCVPISNHLYFYWYRQILGQKVEFLVSFYNNEISEKSEIFDDQFSVERPDGSNFTLKIRSTKLEDSAMYFCASRAGQGAPGYGYTFGSGTRLTVV.

The V and J genes are TRBV2 and TRBJ1-2, with 7 bases lining up with TRBD1. The V and J ends lost 7 bases and 8 bases, in that order; junction bases with no gene match: 16. The CDR3 has 15 amino acids. Germline V gene lookup returns CDR1 SNHLY and CDR2 FYNNEI. The CDR3 sequence: CASTGQGVDPVGYTF. The CDR3 bases are TGTGCCAGCACGGGCCAGGGGGTTGATCCGGTAGGCTACACCTTC.

This clone appeared once. The rearrangement joins TRBV11-3 to TRBJ2-2; 7 bases are a match to TRBD1. V shed 5 bases, J shed 3 bases, and the junction held 6 bases outside the gene matches. Germline CDR1 is SGHNT and CDR2 is YENEEA. This CDR3 spans 15 amino acids. The CDR3 DNA reads TGTGCCAGCAGCCTACAGGGGAGTTACACCGGGGAGCTGTTTTTT. Amino acids: CASSLQGSYTGELFF.

This chain links TRBV5-4 with TRBJ1-1, with 7 bases fitting TRBD1. The CDR3 is made up of 14 amino acids. Germline CDR1 and CDR2: SGHNT and YYREEE (reference sequence). V lost 0 bases and J lost 5; bases outside the gene matches: 4. The CDR3 spells CASSLGGGRTEAFF. The CDR3 DNA reads TGTGCCAGCAGCTTGGGAGGGGGCCGGACTGAAGCTTTCTTT.

V usage is TRBV5-4 and J usage is TRBJ2-7; the match to TRBD2 covers 13 bases. With 4 bases clipped from V and 1 base from J, the junction kept 8 bases outside the gene matches. The CDR3 has 17 amino acids. CDR1 is SGHNT and CDR2 is YYREEE in the germline V gene (reference sequence). Here the CDR3 DNA reads TGTGCCAGCAGCCAACTAGCGGGAGGGAAGATTTCCTACGAGCAGTACTTC. Its protein product is CASSQLAGGKISYEQYF.

This chain joins TRBV7-2 and TRBJ1-1; D is uncertain. CDR1 is SGHTA, CDR2 FQGNSA, per germline. Trimming removed 5 bases from V and 0 bases from J, with 7 bases in between. The CDR3 is made up of 13 amino acids. DNA of the CDR3: TGTGCCAGCAGCCGCGGAGTGAACACTGAAGCTTTCTTT. It yields the protein CASSRGVNTEAFF.

This clone occurred once. V and J are TRBV6-1 and TRBJ1-4; the match to TRBD1 covers 7 bases. With V trimmed by 3 bases and J by 7 bases, 11 bases remained unmatched. Looked up from germline, CDR1 is MNHNS and CDR2 is SASEGT. The CDR3 is 16 residues long. In DNA, the CDR3 is TGTGCCAGCAGTGATAGGAGGGGGCGCGGCGGTGAAAAACTGTTTTTT. Its protein is CASSDRRGRGGEKLFF.

This clone was detected only a few times. CDR3 sequence reads: CATFEGAGNQPQHF. The CDR3 DNA reads as TGTGCGACGTTCGAGGGGGCTGGCAATCAGCCCCAGCATTTT. This chain links TRBV19 with TRBJ1-5, with 7 nucleotides matching TRBD1. The germline gives CDR1 LNHDA, CDR2 SQIVND (reference sequence). The CDR3 sequence is 14 residues long.

CDR3 region: CASSLSGVEQFF. The CDR3 DNA follows: TGTGCCAGCAGCTTATCAGGGGTTGAGCAGTTCTTC. The chain links TRBV7-3 to TRBJ2-1, with a weak D call TRBD1 (6 bases). In germline, CDR1 is SGHTA, CDR2 FQGTGA. CDR3 length: 12 residues. With 2 bases removed from V and 9 bases from J, the gap between germline ends came to 8 bases. The variable domain in full, with the rest retrieved from reference TRBV7-3 and TRBJ2-1, is GAGVSQTPSNKVTEKGKYVELRCDPISGHTALYWYRQSLGQGPEFLIYFQGTGAADDSGLPNDRFFAVRPEGSVSTLKIQRTERGDSAVYLCASSLSGVEQFFGPGTRLTVL.